This TCR beta chain comes out of a study of identical twins. The CDR3 is 16 residues long. V lost 6 bases and J lost 2; bases outside the gene matches: 9. Germline lookup yields CDR1 SNHLY and CDR2 FYNNEI. Study results and caveats: Partial confounding of zero-insertion analyses by invariant MAIT and iNKT cells was possible.

Comments on this clonotype: Its antigen is not known.

TCRdb itself ran the 5' RACE reads through MiXCR, one entry per CDR3 protein. This repertoire shows fewer than 650,000 distinct CDR3 sequences, roughly 7.1% found once; its top ten account for over 1.5%. These sequences were also reported in another study, on yellow fever vaccine responses in identical twins.

The clonotype originates from a woman aged 18-29 years in good health. Material: PBMCs. The V call is TRBV2, the J call TRBJ2-3; 9 positions match TRBD2. CDR3 nucleotides: TGTGCCAGCAGCCGCATGACTAGCGGCTACACAGATACGCAGTATTTT. This translates into CASSRMTSGYTDTQYF.